This is a list of T cell receptor beta chains from one sample in a study of shared clonotypes between healthy human individuals. Clones were read by immunoSEQ multiplex PCR, and TCRdb kept only the in-frame ones, dropping some. This sample has 1,500,000 or so clones, with approximately 96% found just once. The sample taken for sequencing was naive CD4+ T cells sorted from blood. Receptor source: a man aged 25-45 years in good health. CDR3s include the opening cysteine and the closing phenylalanine or tryptophan. The order of the fields is D gene, clone size, J gene, V gene, CDR3 DNA, CDR3 protein. The D gene is left open where the match is weak. Not every row has a clone size; where given, it reads once, few, many or a size class.

- - TRBJ1-2 TRBV10-3 TGTGCCATCAGTGAGGCGGGGGGAAGCTATGGCTACACCTTC CAISEAGGSYGYTF
- - TRBJ2-1 TRBV2 TGTGCCAGCAGTGCGTATAAAGGGGTGGGTGAGCAGTTCTTC CASSAYKGVGEQFF
TRBD1 - TRBJ1-2 TRBV7-2 TGTGCCAGCAGCTTCCCGGCAGGGGGCGCCGTTGCTGGCTACACCTTC CASSFPAGGAVAGYTF
- - TRBJ2-1 TRBV5-1 TGCGCCAGCAGCTTGTGGGGGGAGGCCTACAATGAGCAGTTCTTC CASSLWGEAYNEQFF
- - TRBJ2-2 TRBV4-2 TGTGCCAGCAGCCAAGGAGCGGAAGGGGCCGGGGAGCTGTTTTTT CASSQGAEGAGELFF
TRBD1 - TRBJ2-1 TRBV7-3 TGTGCCAGCAGCTTAAGGACAGGGGGTTACAATGAGCAGTTCTTC CASSLRTGGYNEQFF
- - TRBJ2-3 TRBV27 TGTGCCAGCAGTTTATCTCGGATGGCTAACACAGATACGCAGTATTTT CASSLSRMANTDTQYF
TRBD2 - TRBJ2-3 TRBV19 TGTGCCAGTAGTATCCTAGCGGGATCTTCAGATACGCAGTATTTT CASSILAGSSDTQYF
- - TRBJ2-2 TRBV27 TGTGCCAGCAGTCCCATAAGTTTGGGGGGCGCGAACACCGGGGAGCTGTTTTTT CASSPISLGGANTGELFF
TRBD2 - TRBJ2-1 TRBV14 TGTGCCAGCAGCCTTAAACTAGCGGGGAGCTCCTACAATGAGCAGTTCTTC CASSLKLAGSSYNEQFF
- - TRBJ1-1 TRBV7-9 TGTGCCAGCAGCCTGATGAACACTGAAGCTTTCTTT CASSLMNTEAFF
- - TRBJ2-1 TRBV6-5 TGTGCCAGCAGTCCTTGGGACACCTCCTACAATGAGCAGTTCTTC CASSPWDTSYNEQFF
- - TRBJ2-7 TRBV6-1 TGTGCCAGCAGTGAAACCTACTACGAGCAGTACTTC CASSETYYEQYF
TRBD2 - TRBJ2-7 TRBV28 TGTGCCAGCAGTTCGCCGGGACTAGCGGCATACGAGCAGTACTTC CASSSPGLAAYEQYF
- - TRBJ2-5 TRBV15 TGTGCCACCAGCAGAGATATTCGGGAGACCCAGTACTTC CATSRDIRETQYF
- - TRBJ2-7 TRBV10-1 TGCGCCAGCAGTGAGTCGGGGGGCTCCTACGAGCAGTACTTC CASSESGGSYEQYF
TRBD1 - TRBJ2-7 TRBV2 TGTGCCAGCAGTTGGGACAGGGGGAGCGAGCAGTACTTC CASSWDRGSEQYF
- - TRBJ2-2 TRBV19 TGTGCCAGTAGTAAGCAGACCGCGAACACCGGGGAGCTGTTTTTT CASSKQTANTGELFF
- - TRBJ1-1 TRBV5-4 TGTGCCAGCAGCTTTTTACAGTCTGAAGCTTTCTTT CASSFLQSEAFF
TRBD1 - TRBJ1-5 TRBV6-5 TGTGCCAGCAGTTACAGGGGGCTCAATCAGCCCCAGCATTTT CASSYRGLNQPQHF
- - TRBJ2-2 TRBV9 TGTGCCAGCAGCCCCCTAGAAGTTGGCAGAAACACCGGGGAGCTGTTTTTT CASSPLEVGRNTGELFF
- once TRBJ2-1 TRBV7-9 TGTGCCAGCAGCTTAATGGATGGGGTTCGGAATGAGCAGTTCTTC CASSLMDGVRNEQFF
- - TRBJ1-4 TRBV15 TGTGCCACCAGCAAACCGGGAAATGAAAAACTGTTTTTT CATSKPGNEKLFF
TRBD2 - TRBJ2-2 TRBV5-1 TGCGCCAGCAGCATGGGACTAGCGGTTAACACCGGGGAGCTGTTTTTT CASSMGLAVNTGELFF
- - TRBJ2-5 TRBV29-1 TGCAGCGTTGAAGTAGTGGTGGGGGCGGAGACCCAGTACTTC CSVEVVVGAETQYF
- - TRBJ2-5 TRBV28 TGTGCCAGCAGTTTCATAGCGGCCCAAGAGACCCAGTACTTC CASSFIAAQETQYF
- - TRBJ2-7 TRBV5-8 TGTGCCAGCAGCAGGACATTTCCCTACGAGCAGTACTTC CASSRTFPYEQYF
- - TRBJ2-7 TRBV14 TGTGCCAGCAGCCAAGCCCTGAGGGGCGAGCAGTACTTC CASSQALRGEQYF
TRBD1 - TRBJ2-7 TRBV6-5 TGTGCCAGCAGTTACTCGAGAGACAGGGTACGCGAGCAGTACTTC CASSYSRDRVREQYF
TRBD2 - TRBJ2-1 TRBV5-1 TGCGCCAGCAGCTCCTCTAGCGGGGGGATGGACAATGAGCAGTTCTTC CASSSSSGGMDNEQFF
TRBD1 once TRBJ1-4 TRBV7-2 TGTGCCAGCAGCCCTCGGACAGGGGCGAATGAAAAACTGTTTTTT CASSPRTGANEKLFF
TRBD1 - TRBJ2-1 TRBV19 TGTGCCACCTCCAAATACAGGGGGGAGGACAATGAGCAGTTCTTC CATSKYRGEDNEQFF
- - TRBJ2-2 TRBV6-5 TGTGCCAGCAGCCTCCCGGGACTTGGACCCGGGGAGCTGTTTTTT CASSLPGLGPGELFF
TRBD2 - TRBJ2-3 TRBV7-3 TGTGCCAGCAGCCTCCTAGCGGGAGAAACAGATACGCAGTATTTT CASSLLAGETDTQYF
- - TRBJ2-3 TRBV27 TGTGCCAGCAGTTTAGGGATAGGAATCCCAGATACGCAGTATTTT CASSLGIGIPDTQYF
- few TRBJ2-5 TRBV18 TGTGCCAGCTCACCACTGGAGACCCAGTACTTC CASSPLETQYF
- - TRBJ2-7 TRBV4-1 TGCGCCAGCAGCCCCCTAGGCGAGGGGTCCTACGAGCAGTACTTC CASSPLGEGSYEQYF
TRBD1 - TRBJ2-5 TRBV18 TGTGCCAGCTCACCAATAACTCCGGGACAGGGGGCTGGGGAGACCCAGTACTTC CASSPITPGQGAGETQYF
- - TRBJ2-1 TRBV7-9 TGTGCCAGCAGCTTAGCGTGGGGGACTGTATACAATGAGCAGTTCTTC CASSLAWGTVYNEQFF
- - TRBJ2-7 TRBV27 TGTGCCAGCAGTTTTCGGGGGAGCACCTACGAGCAGTACTTC CASSFRGSTYEQYF
TRBD2 - TRBJ2-7 TRBV6-1 TGTGCCAGCAGTTGGACTAGCGGGAACTACGAGCAGTACTTC CASSWTSGNYEQYF
TRBD2 - TRBJ2-7 TRBV30 TGTGCCTGGAGTGTACTGGCGGGAGTGGACGAGCAGTACTTC CAWSVLAGVDEQYF
- - TRBJ1-2 TRBV28 TGTGCCAGCGAGGGAAGCGCCGCAGGGTGGGGTGGCTACACCTTC CASEGSAAGWGGYTF
- once TRBJ2-1 TRBV7-6 TGTGCCAGCAGCTTAGCGGGTGGTAGGGCGAATGAGCAGTTCTTC CASSLAGGRANEQFF
- - TRBJ2-1 TRBV7-2 TGTGCCAGCAGCTTACCAAAAGTGCACCACAATGAGCAGTTCTTC CASSLPKVHHNEQFF
- - TRBJ1-4 TRBV4-3 TGCGCCAGCAGCCGAGGTGGCCGAACAGATGAAAAACTGTTTTTT CASSRGGRTDEKLFF
TRBD1 - TRBJ2-7 TRBV5-4 TGTGCCAGCAGTTCTACCGGGACAGTCTACGAGCAGTACTTC CASSSTGTVYEQYF
TRBD2 - TRBJ2-1 TRBV29-1 TGCAGCGTGAGAGGCGGGAGTGGGGACCGGGAGCAGTTCTTC CSVRGGSGDREQFF
- - TRBJ2-1 TRBV29-1 TGCAGCGGTGAGGGACGAGGATATTACAATGAGCAGTTCTTC CSGEGRGYYNEQFF
- once TRBJ1-2 TRBV2 TGTGCCAGCAGTGAAGCGCCATGGAGGGTAACTTCTGGCTACACCTTC CASSEAPWRVTSGYTF
TRBD2 - TRBJ2-6 TRBV5-1 TGCGCCAGCAGCTTGGCCACTAGCGGGAGGGGAGGGGCCAACGTCCTGACTTTC CASSLATSGRGGANVLTF
TRBD1 - TRBJ2-5 TRBV5-8 TGTGCCAGCAGCCCGGGACAGGGGATGGAGACCCAGTACTTC CASSPGQGMETQYF
- - TRBJ2-5 TRBV7-9 TGTGCCAGCAGCTTAGGACGAGCGGAGTTGCTGGAAGAGACCCAGTACTTC CASSLGRAELLEETQYF
- once TRBJ2-7 TRBV9 TGTGCCAGCAGCGCCTCCTACGAGCAGTACTTC CASSASYEQYF
- - TRBJ1-2 TRBV28 TGTGCCAGCAGCGCCCCCCGGACGGAATTCTATGGCTACACCTTC CASSAPRTEFYGYTF